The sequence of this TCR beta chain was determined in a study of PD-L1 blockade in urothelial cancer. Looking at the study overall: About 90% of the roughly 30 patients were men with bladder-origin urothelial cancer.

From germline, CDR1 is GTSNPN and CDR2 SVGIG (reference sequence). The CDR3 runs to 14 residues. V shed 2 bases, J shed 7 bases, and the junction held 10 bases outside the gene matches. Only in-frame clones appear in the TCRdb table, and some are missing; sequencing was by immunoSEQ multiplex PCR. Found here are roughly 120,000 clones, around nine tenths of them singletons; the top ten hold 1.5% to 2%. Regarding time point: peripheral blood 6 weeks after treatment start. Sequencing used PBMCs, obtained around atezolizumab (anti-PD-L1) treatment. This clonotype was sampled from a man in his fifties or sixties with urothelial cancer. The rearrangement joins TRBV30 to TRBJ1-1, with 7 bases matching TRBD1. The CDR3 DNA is TGTGCCTGGAGTTCTCCGTCTAGGACAGGTGAAGCTTTCTTT. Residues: CAWSSPSRTGEAFF.